The present T cell receptor (beta chain) was sequenced within a study of OX40 agonist ivuxolimab in advanced cancers. General observations from the study: Among T cells, CD8+ cells averaged more expanded clones than CD4+ cells.

In germline, CDR1 is MNHEY, CDR2 SMNVEV (reference sequence). The CDR3 spans 13 residues. Trimming took off 2 bases at V and 5 bases at J, with 7 bases between the two ends. As for this clone: Its antigen is unknown.

The repertoire was sequenced with immunoSEQ multiplex PCR; TCRdb's copy has only in-frame clones and lacks some. The sample shows 50,000 to 75,000 clones, around 87% of them seen only once. This sequence was found in an adult with an advanced solid tumor such as melanoma, head and neck, liver or kidney cancer. This rearrangement joins TRBV27 to TRBJ1-5; D uncertain. The input for sequencing was CD4+ or CD8+ T cells sorted from blood, taken in a trial of the OX40 agonist ivuxolimab. The CDR3 loop reads CASSLNRYQPQHF. The DNA of the CDR3 is TGTGCCAGCAGTTTAAACCGATATCAGCCCCAGCATTTT.